A selection of T cell receptor beta chains follows, all from one sample in a study of cytomegalovirus exposure and HLA in healthy donors. Only in-frame clones appear in the TCRdb table, and some are missing; sequencing was by immunoSEQ multiplex PCR. The sample has over 150,000 clones; 77% are singletons. The specimen was PBMCs. The receptors originated from a woman aged 55 to 70 in good health and CMV-seropositive. CDR3s include the opening cysteine and the closing phenylalanine or tryptophan. The D gene is left open where the match is weak. Clone size, where shown, is once, few, many, or a class for clones that have expanded.

j_gene	d_gene	len	abundance	v_gene	CDR3aa	CDR3nt
TRBJ2-6	-	15	-	TRBV30	CAWSLGSAGANGLTF	TGTGCCTGGAGTCTAGGGTCGGCTGGGGCCAACGGCCTGACTTTC
TRBJ2-5	TRBD2	17	few	TRBV4-3	CASSQDLGAGGDETQYF	TGCGCCAGCAGCCAAGATCTTGGAGCGGGGGGGGATGAGACCCAGTACTTC
TRBJ1-1	-	15	-	TRBV7-8	CASSSPPDRNTEAFF	TGTGCCAGCAGCTCACCCCCGGACAGAAACACTGAAGCTTTCTTT
TRBJ1-2	-	13	-	TRBV19	CASSKGGFYGYTF	TGTGCCAGTAGTAAAGGCGGCTTCTATGGCTACACCTTC
TRBJ2-1	TRBD2	16	few	TRBV27	CASSLKAGVPHNEQFF	TGTGCCAGCAGTCTCAAAGCGGGAGTCCCTCACAATGAGCAGTTCTTC
TRBJ2-7	-	15	-	TRBV5-1	CASSLDTGSSYEQYF	TGCGCCAGCAGCTTGGATACAGGGAGCTCCTACGAGCAGTACTTC
TRBJ2-1	TRBD1	14	-	TRBV5-1	CASGPGTGTDEQFF	TGCGCCAGCGGCCCCGGGACAGGGACCGATGAGCAGTTCTTC
TRBJ2-7	-	13	-	TRBV6-5	CATLNSGSYEQYF	TGTGCCACCCTGAACTCGGGGAGCTACGAGCAGTACTTC
TRBJ2-7	-	15	-	TRBV6-5	CASSYSYGVDYEQYF	TGTGCCAGCAGTTACTCGTATGGGGTGGACTACGAGCAGTACTTC
TRBJ1-5	-	15	-	TRBV7-9	CASSHSGNSNQPQHF	TGTGCCAGCAGCCACTCAGGGAATAGCAATCAGCCCCAGCATTTT
TRBJ1-1	-	12	-	TRBV29-1	CSVHSGSLEAFF	TGCAGCGTCCATTCAGGGTCTCTTGAGGCTTTCTTT
TRBJ2-7	-	14	-	TRBV5-6	CASSSRLSGYEQYF	TGTGCCAGCAGCTCCCGATTGTCAGGCTACGAGCAGTACTTC
TRBJ2-7	TRBD2	19	-	TRBV7-2	CASSLDLASGGLVGWEQYF	TGTGCCAGCAGCTTAGATTTGGCTAGCGGGGGGTTAGTCGGTTGGGAGCAGTACTTC
TRBJ2-5	TRBD2	20	-	TRBV5-1	CASSLEKRLAQAHHQETQYF	TGCGCCAGCAGCTTGGAAAAAAGACTAGCGCAAGCCCACCACCAAGAGACCCAGTACTTC
TRBJ2-1	TRBD1	15	-	TRBV18	CASSPPGTAYNEQFF	TGTGCCAGCTCACCACCCGGGACAGCCTACAATGAGCAGTTCTTC
TRBJ2-1	-	15	-	TRBV7-9	CASSGGAGDYNEQFF	TGTGCCAGCAGCGGGGGGGCGGGGGACTACAATGAGCAGTTCTTC
TRBJ1-5	TRBD1	15	-	TRBV5-1	CASSLGQGAYQPQHF	TGCGCCAGCAGCTTGGGTCAGGGGGCATACCAGCCCCAGCATTTT
TRBJ1-1	-	16	-	TRBV7-3	CASSLVGSGANTEAFF	TGTGCCAGCAGCTTAGTGGGAAGCGGCGCAAACACTGAAGCTTTCTTT
TRBJ2-1	TRBD2	15	once	TRBV28	CASSPSGGPDNEQFF	TGTGCCAGCAGCCCTTCGGGGGGGCCCGACAATGAGCAGTTCTTC
TRBJ2-7	TRBD2	15	-	TRBV5-4	CASSTSAGGPYEQYF	TGTGCCAGCAGCACCTCAGCGGGAGGGCCTTACGAGCAGTACTTC
TRBJ2-1	-	14	-	TRBV12-2	CASRSELEYNEQFF	TGTGCAAGTCGCTCGGAGTTGGAGTACAATGAGCAGTTCTTC
TRBJ2-3	-	15	-	TRBV5-4	CASSSQRASTDTQYF	TGTGCCAGCAGCTCTCAGCGGGCGAGCACAGATACGCAGTATTTT
TRBJ2-1	-	16	-	TRBV19	CASPRGSGNSFNEQFF	TGTGCCTCGCCAAGAGGGTCAGGTAATAGCTTTAATGAGCAGTTCTTC